This T cell receptor (beta chain) was found in a study of shared clonotypes between healthy human individuals. Some clones are missing from TCRdb's copy, which holds only in-frame ones; the method was immunoSEQ multiplex PCR. The sample lists 2 million to 2.5 million clones, 93% occurring once. The V and J ends lost 3 bases and 0 bases respectively, with 8 bases between them. The CDR3 consists of 13 residues. Germline CDR1 SQVTM, CDR2 ANQGSEA. The sequence derives from a man aged 18 to 30 in good health. Some clones in this sample may be carry-over from other donors' samples. The chain employs TRBV29-1 and TRBJ2-5, with D tentatively TRBD1 (6 bases). The source material was naive CD4+ T cells from PBMCs. As to subset: CD45RA+ positively selected. The CDR3 spells CSVDRTDQETQYF. For the CDR3, the DNA is TGCAGCGTTGACCGGACAGACCAAGAGACCCAGTACTTC. Full variable domain (missing parts from reference TRBV29-1 and TRBJ2-5): SAVISQKPSRDICQRGTSLTIQCQVDSQVTMMFWYRQQPGQSLTLIATANQGSEATYESGFVIDKFPISRPNLTFSTLTVSNMSPEDSSIYLCSVDRTDQETQYFGPGTRLLVL.